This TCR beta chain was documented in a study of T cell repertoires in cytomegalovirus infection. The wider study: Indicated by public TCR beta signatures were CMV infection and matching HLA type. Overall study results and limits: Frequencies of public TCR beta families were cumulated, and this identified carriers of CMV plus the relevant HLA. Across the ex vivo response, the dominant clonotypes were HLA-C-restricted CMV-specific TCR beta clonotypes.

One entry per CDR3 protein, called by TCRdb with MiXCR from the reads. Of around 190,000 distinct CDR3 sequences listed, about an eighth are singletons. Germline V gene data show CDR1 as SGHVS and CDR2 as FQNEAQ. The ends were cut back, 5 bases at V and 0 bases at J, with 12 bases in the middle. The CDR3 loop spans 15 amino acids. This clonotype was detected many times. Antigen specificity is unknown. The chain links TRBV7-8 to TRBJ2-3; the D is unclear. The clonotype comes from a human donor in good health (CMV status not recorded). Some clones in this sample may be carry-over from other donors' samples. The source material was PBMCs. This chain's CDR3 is CASSTDLISTDTQYF. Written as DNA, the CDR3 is TGTGCCAGCAGCACCGACCTTATCAGCACAGATACGCAGTATTTT.